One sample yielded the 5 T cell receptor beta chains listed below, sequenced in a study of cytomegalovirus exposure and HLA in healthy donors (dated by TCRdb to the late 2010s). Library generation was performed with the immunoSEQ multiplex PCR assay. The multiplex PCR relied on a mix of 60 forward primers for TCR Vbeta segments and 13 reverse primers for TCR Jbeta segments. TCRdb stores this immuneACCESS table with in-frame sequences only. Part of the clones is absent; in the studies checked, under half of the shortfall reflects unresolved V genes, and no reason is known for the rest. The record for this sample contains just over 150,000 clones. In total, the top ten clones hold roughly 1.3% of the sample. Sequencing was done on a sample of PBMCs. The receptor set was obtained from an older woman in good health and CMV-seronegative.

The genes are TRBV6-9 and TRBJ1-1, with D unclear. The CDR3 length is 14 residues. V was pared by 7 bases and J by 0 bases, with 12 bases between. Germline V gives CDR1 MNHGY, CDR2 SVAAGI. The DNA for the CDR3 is TGTGCCAGCATCCAATACTCAATGAACACTGAAGCTTTCTTT. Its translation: CASIQYSMNTEAFF.

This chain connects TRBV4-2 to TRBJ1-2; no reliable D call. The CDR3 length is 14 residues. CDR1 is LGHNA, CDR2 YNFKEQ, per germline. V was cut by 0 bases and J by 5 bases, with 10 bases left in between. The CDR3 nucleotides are TGTGCCAGCAGCCAAGATCGGAGGGATTATGGCTACACCTTC. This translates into CASSQDRRDYGYTF.

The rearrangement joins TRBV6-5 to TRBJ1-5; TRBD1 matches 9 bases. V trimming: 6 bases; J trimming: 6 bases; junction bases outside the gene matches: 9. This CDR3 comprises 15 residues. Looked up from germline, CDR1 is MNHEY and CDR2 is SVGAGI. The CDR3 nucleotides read TGTGCCAGCAGATTAGGACAGGGGTCGGGTCAGCCCCAGCATTTT. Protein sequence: CASRLGQGSGQPQHF.

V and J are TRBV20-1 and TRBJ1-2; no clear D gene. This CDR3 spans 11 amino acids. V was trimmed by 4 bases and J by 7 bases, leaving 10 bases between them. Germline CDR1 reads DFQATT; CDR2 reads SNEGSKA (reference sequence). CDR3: CSATETRGYTF. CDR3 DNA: TGCAGTGCTACGGAGACCCGTGGCTACACCTTC.

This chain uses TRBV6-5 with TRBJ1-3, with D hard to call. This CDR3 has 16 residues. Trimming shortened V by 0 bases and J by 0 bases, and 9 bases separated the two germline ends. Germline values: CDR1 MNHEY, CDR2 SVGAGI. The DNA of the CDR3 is TGTGCCAGCAGTTACTCTCGGCCGGGCTCTGGAAACACCATATATTTT. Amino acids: CASSYSRPGSGNTIYF.